One sample yielded the 8 T cell receptor beta chains listed below, sequenced in a study of shared T cell receptors in the human thymus. Data came from immunoSEQ multiplex PCR; TCRdb stores just in-frame clones and leaves some out. The repertoire holds roughly 500,000 clones, with around three quarters as singletons. The same sample was also used in a study of human thymus T cells.

Sequences were obtained from thymocytes. Receptors were obtained from a boy under two years old with a congenital heart defect.

The chain recombines TRBV4-2 with TRBJ2-7; TRBD1 aligns across 7 bases. This CDR3 has 15 amino acids. Germline loops: CDR1 LGHNA, CDR2 YNFKEQ. The ends lost 4 bases at V and 5 bases at J; junction bases unmatched: 11. CDR3: CASSPRDRPPHEQYF. The CDR3 bases are TGTGCCAGCAGCCCCCGGGACAGACCACCCCACGAGCAGTACTTC.

CDR3 residues: CASSVGPLAVHPYEQYF. The CDR3 nucleotides read TGTGCCAGCAGCGTAGGGCCCCTGGCGGTACATCCCTACGAGCAGTACTTC. V usage is TRBV9 and J usage is TRBJ2-7; D is ambiguous. Deletions cut 0 bases from V and 2 bases from J, with 18 bases between. The CDR3 length is 17 residues. Germline lookup yields CDR1 SGDLS and CDR2 YYNGEE. Full variable domain (remainder filled in from reference TRBV9 and TRBJ2-7): DSGVTQTPKHLITATGQRVTLRCSPRSGDLSVYWYQQSLDQGLQFLIQYYNGEERAKGNILERFSAQQFPDLHSELNLSSLELGDSALYFCASSVGPLAVHPYEQYFGPGTRLTVT.

The rearrangement joins TRBV4-3 to TRBJ1-3, with 7 positions matching TRBD1. The CDR3 totals 17 residues. Trimming at V came to 1 base and at J to 0 bases, leaving 6 bases not matched to a gene. Germline loops: CDR1 LGHNA, CDR2 YSLEER. CDR3: CASSQGQGTVSGNTIYF. The CDR3 nucleotides are TGCGCCAGCAGCCAAGGCCAAGGGACAGTCTCTGGAAACACCATATATTTT.

The chain uses TRBV28 and TRBJ1-5; 9 positions match TRBD1. V shed 8 bases, J shed 0 bases, and the junction held 2 bases outside the gene matches. This CDR3 comprises 14 residues. Per the germline V gene, CDR1 is MDHEN and CDR2 is SYDVKM. The CDR3 is CASLDRGSNQPQHF. In nucleotides, the CDR3 is TGTGCCAGCCTGGACAGGGGTAGCAATCAGCCCCAGCATTTT. Together with reference TRBV28 and TRBJ1-5, the CDR3 gives the full variable domain: DVKVTQSSRYLVKRTGEKVFLECVQDMDHENMFWYRQDPGLGLRLIYFSYDVKMKEKGDIPEGYSVSREKKERFSLILESASTNQTSMYLCASLDRGSNQPQHFGDGTRLSIL.

The chain employs TRBV27 and TRBJ2-7, with 8 bases that match TRBD2. The V gene end was trimmed by 7 bases and the J gene end by 3 bases; junction bases not matched to a gene: 11. The CDR3 is 15 residues long. Germline V gene data show CDR1 as MNHEY and CDR2 as SMNVEV (reference sequence). The CDR3 here is CASNPSGTRNYEQYF. The CDR3 DNA reads TGTGCCAGCAACCCAAGTGGGACTAGGAACTACGAGCAGTACTTC.

The rearrangement joins TRBV6-4 to TRBJ1-2, with a tentative D call TRBD1 (5 bases). Germline assignment: CDR1 MRHNA and CDR2 SNTAGT. Trimming took 6 bases from V and 2 from J, leaving 16 bases between them. The CDR3 spans 15 residues. The CDR3 sequence: CASSPFSRANYGYTF. In DNA, the CDR3 is TGTGCCAGCAGCCCATTTAGCAGGGCGAACTATGGCTACACCTTC.

The genes are TRBV7-2 and TRBJ2-1; the match to TRBD1 covers 9 bases. This CDR3 contains 13 residues. The J segment lost 15 bases and the V segment lost 5 bases, leaving 11 bases of the junction unmatched. Germline V gives CDR1 SGHTA, CDR2 FQGNSA. The CDR3 DNA follows: TGTGCCAGCAGCCCGACAGGGGGACCGATACGGTTCTTC. This encodes CASSPTGGPIRFF.

The chain's CDR3 is CATSRASGSRYEQYF. CDR3 in DNA: TGTGCCACCAGCAGGGCTAGCGGGAGTCGATACGAGCAGTACTTC. The chain joins TRBV15 to TRBJ2-5; 10 bases match TRBD2. The end of the DNA fits TRBJ2-7 better, so the J call may be wrong. Germline loops: CDR1 LNHNV, CDR2 YYDKDF (reference sequence). The CDR3 covers 15 residues.